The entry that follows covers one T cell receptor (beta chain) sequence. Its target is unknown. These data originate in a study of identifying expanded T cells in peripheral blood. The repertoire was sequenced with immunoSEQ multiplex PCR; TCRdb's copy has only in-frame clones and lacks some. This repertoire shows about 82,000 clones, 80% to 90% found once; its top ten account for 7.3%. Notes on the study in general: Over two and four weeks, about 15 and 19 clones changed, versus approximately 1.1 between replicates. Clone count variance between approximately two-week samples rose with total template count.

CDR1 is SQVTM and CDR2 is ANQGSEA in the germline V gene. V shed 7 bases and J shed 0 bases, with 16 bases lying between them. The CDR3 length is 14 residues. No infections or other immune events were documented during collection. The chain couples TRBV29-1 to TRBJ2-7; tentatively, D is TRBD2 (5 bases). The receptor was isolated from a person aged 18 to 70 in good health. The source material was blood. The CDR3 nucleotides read TGCAGCGCCACCGGGGAAGAAAGCTCCTACGAGCAGTACTTC. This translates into CSATGEESSYEQYF.